The 32 T cell receptor beta chains below were found in one sample sequenced in a study of T cell repertoires in cytomegalovirus infection. TCRdb used MiXCR to reprocess the reads, holding one entry per CDR3 protein. The data contain approximately 500,000 distinct CDR3 sequences, 26% of them seen just once; the ten biggest clones take up 13%. Sequencing input: PBMCs. The receptors stem from a human donor in good health (CMV status not recorded). Some clones in this sample may be carry-over from other donors' samples.

This clonotype has a handful of counts. The chain recombines TRBV20-1 with TRBJ1-5; D is unresolved. The CDR3 sequence is 14 residues long. V was pared by 4 bases and J by 1 base, with 11 bases between. The germline V gene encodes CDR1 DFQATT and CDR2 SNEGSKA (reference sequence). Here the CDR3 reads CSATPPHSNQPQHF. The CDR3 DNA is TGCAGTGCTACCCCCCCGCACAGCAATCAGCCCCAGCATTTT.

This clonotype has ten or more counts. The J gene is TRBJ1-2, the V gene TRBV6-4; 7 positions agree with TRBD1. The CDR3 has 14 amino acids. In germline, CDR1 is MRHNA, CDR2 SNTAGT. Losses at the gene ends were 6 bases for V and 4 bases for J; bases not matched to a gene: 8. The CDR3 bases are TGTGCCAGCAGCCAAGAACAGGGGACCTATGGCTACACCTTC. Its translation is CASSQEQGTYGYTF.

V usage is TRBV20-1 and J usage is TRBJ2-7, with a tentative D call TRBD1 (6 bases). The CDR3 is 12 amino acids. Germline V gene lookup returns CDR1 DFQATT and CDR2 SNEGSKA (reference sequence). V was cut by 0 bases and J by 9 bases, with 12 bases left in between. CDR3 nucleotide sequence: TGCAGTGCTAGAGATCAGGGGAGACGGCAGTACTTC. Protein product: CSARDQGRRQYF.

V and J are TRBV2 and TRBJ2-1; 10 bases fit TRBD2. Germline loops: CDR1 SNHLY, CDR2 FYNNEI. J was trimmed by 3 bases and V by 0 bases; bases with no gene match: 8. The CDR3 contains 18 residues. The CDR3 spells CASSEALMGLALYNEQFF. The CDR3 nucleotides are TGTGCCAGCAGTGAAGCCCTCATGGGACTAGCGCTCTACAATGAGCAGTTCTTC.

The CDR3 coding sequence is TGTGCCAGCAGCGGAGAGGCGACAGGGGGCGTCTTCCACGCCGGGGAGCTGTTTTTT. This gives the protein CASSGEATGGVFHAGELFF. The chain employs TRBV7-9 and TRBJ2-2, with TRBD1 identical over 10 bases. With V trimmed by 5 bases and J by 6 bases, 18 bases remained unmatched. Per germline, CDR1 SEHNR and CDR2 FQNEAQ (reference sequence). The CDR3 totals 19 residues.

This clonotype was detected only a few times. The chain combines TRBV6-5 with TRBJ2-2; D might be TRBD1 (6 bases). Trimming cost V 6 bases and J 7 bases, with 12 bases left between them. Per the germline V gene, CDR1 is MNHEY and CDR2 is SVGAGI. The CDR3 loop spans 13 amino acids. Here the CDR3 reads CASRGHLFGELFF. The CDR3 nucleotides read TGTGCCAGCAGGGGACATCTGTTCGGGGAGCTGTTTTTT.

This rearrangement joins TRBV19 to TRBJ2-1; D possibly corresponds to TRBD1 (6 bases). Deletions cut 7 bases from V and 4 bases from J, with 14 bases between. Germline V gene sequence: CDR1 LNHDA, CDR2 SQIVND (reference sequence). This CDR3 has 14 amino acids. CDR3 sequence reads: CASMGRGPYNEQFF. Written as DNA, the CDR3 is TGTGCCAGTATGGGCAGGGGACCTTACAATGAGCAGTTCTTC.

This clonotype has only a few counts. The chain employs TRBV5-4 and TRBJ2-3; the D gene is possibly TRBD2 (6 bases). CDR1 is SGHNT and CDR2 is YYREEE in the germline V gene (reference sequence). CDR3 length: 13 residues. V was trimmed by 3 bases and J by 5 bases, leaving 10 bases between them. CDR3 residues: CASSSPAGDTQYF. Here the CDR3 DNA reads TGTGCCAGCAGCTCCCCAGCGGGAGATACGCAGTATTTT.

A few counts support this clonotype. The V call is TRBV14, the J call TRBJ1-1; D not certain. This CDR3 is 14 amino acids long. Germline values: CDR1 SGHDN, CDR2 FVKESK. Deletions cut 1 base from V and 5 bases from J, with 11 bases between. CDR3 nucleotides: TGTGCCAGCAGCCAAGTCGCGGGGAGGACTGAAGCTTTCTTT. Protein sequence: CASSQVAGRTEAFF.

The CDR3: CASRGGLAGETQYF. CDR3 nucleotides: TGTGCCAGCAGAGGAGGACTAGCGGGGGAGACCCAGTACTTC. The chain couples TRBV6-6 to TRBJ2-5, with 12 positions matching TRBD2. Germline lookup yields CDR1 MNHNY and CDR2 SVGAGI (reference sequence). This CDR3 spans 14 amino acids. V dropped 6 bases and J dropped 5; count of bases not matched to a gene: 4.

This clonotype was seen only a few times. This sequence joins TRBV12-3 or TRBV12-4 and TRBJ2-3, with 9 positions matching TRBD2. V shed 6 bases, J shed 5 bases, and the junction held 18 bases outside the gene matches. The length of the CDR3 is 18 residues. The CDR3 bases are TGTGCCAGCAGCTTTCTCCTAGCGGGAACCTCCGGTGGAGATACGCAGTATTTT. It translates to CASSFLLAGTSGGDTQYF.

This clonotype has just a few counts. This chain connects TRBV19 to TRBJ2-3; 12 positions match TRBD1. Trimming at V came to 5 bases and at J to 2 bases, leaving 5 bases not matched to a gene. Germline-derived CDR1 and CDR2 are LNHDA and SQIVND (reference sequence). The CDR3 has 16 amino acids. The CDR3 coding sequence is TGTGCCAGTAGTCCGGGACAGGGGGCCCCCACAGATACGCAGTATTTT. Translating gives CASSPGQGAPTDTQYF.

The chain links TRBV28 to TRBJ2-3; 14 bases are shared with TRBD2. The CDR3 runs to 18 residues. The trim removed 5 bases at V and 4 bases at J, leaving 11 bases unmatched. Per the germline V gene, CDR1 is MDHEN and CDR2 is SYDVKM. CDR3: CASSQGTSGSFGADTQYF. The CDR3, as DNA: TGTGCCAGCAGTCAGGGGACTAGCGGGAGTTTCGGGGCAGATACGCAGTATTTT. The full variable domain, rest sourced from reference TRBV28 and TRBJ2-3, is DVKVTQSSRYLVKRTGEKVFLECVQDMDHENMFWYRQDPGLGLRLIYFSYDVKMKEKGDIPEGYSVSREKKERFSLILESASTNQTSMYLCASSQGTSGSFGADTQYFGPGTRLTVL.

This clonotype was seen only a few times. This chain joins TRBV7-6 and TRBJ2-2; D not certain. Trimming removed 4 bases at V and 6 bases at J, with 6 bases between. CDR1 SGHVS and CDR2 FNYEAQ come from the germline V gene. The CDR3 is made up of 12 amino acids. CDR3 bases: TGTGCCAGCAGCTACCTAGCCGGGGAGCTGTTTTTT. The encoded protein is CASSYLAGELFF.

Written as DNA, the CDR3 is TGTGCCAGCAGCACAGGGAGGGTAGCCGGTGGCTACACCTTC. It is translated as CASSTGRVAGGYTF. The V gene is TRBV7-8, the J gene TRBJ1-2; weak D call: TRBD1 (6 bases). Germline values: CDR1 SGHVS, CDR2 FQNEAQ. The CDR3 contains 14 residues. Trimming stripped 5 bases from V and 7 bases from J, with 17 bases between.

The chain uses TRBV2 and TRBJ2-1; D may be TRBD1 (7 bases). CDR3 length: 15 residues. The germline V gene has CDR1 SNHLY and CDR2 FYNNEI. V lost 3 bases and J 2 bases, leaving 11 bases between the germline ends. The CDR3 bases are TGTGCCAGCAGTGATCAGGGGGGAGCCTACAATGAGCAGTTCTTC. This sequence encodes CASSDQGGAYNEQFF.

The V gene is TRBV2, the J gene TRBJ1-3; tentative D call: TRBD1 (5 bases). V lost 5 bases and J 0 bases, leaving 17 bases between the germline ends. The CDR3 covers 17 residues. CDR1 is SNHLY, CDR2 FYNNEI, per germline. The CDR3 bases are TGTGCCAGCAGTAAGATAACAGGACGCGGCTCTGGAAACACCATATATTTT. Residues: CASSKITGRGSGNTIYF.

This clonotype was detected many times. The DNA is omitted, as the CDR3 cannot be located on it reliably, and the CDR3 follows TCRdb's listing. The rearrangement uses TRBV7-2 and TRBJ2-5; TRBD1 is taken as the D call from the table, unchecked against the DNA. The CDR3 adds up to 14 amino acids, both ends counted. CDR1 and CDR2 (germline): SGHTA, FQGNSA. CDR3 amino acids: CASSFRGRQETQYF.

This clonotype was recorded many times. The chain has TRBV7-2 and TRBJ2-7; the D gene is possibly TRBD2 (6 bases). Trimming left V 2 bases short and J 9 bases short, with 17 bases between. Germline values: CDR1 SGHTA, CDR2 FQGNSA. The length of the CDR3 is 14 residues. This CDR3 is CASSLREQQYGQYF. The CDR3 coding sequence is TGTGCCAGCAGCTTACGGGAGCAGCAGTATGGGCAGTACTTC.

This clonotype came up a few times. This chain connects TRBV7-3 to TRBJ2-5; D is possibly TRBD2 (5 bases). Trimming stripped 2 bases from V and 5 bases from J, with 18 bases between. CDR3 length equals 16 residues. Germline V gene lookup returns CDR1 SGHTA and CDR2 FQGTGA. The CDR3 loop reads CASSLGRESRGETQYF. Here the CDR3 DNA reads TGTGCCAGCAGCTTAGGAAGAGAAAGTCGAGGGGAGACCCAGTACTTC.

V and J are TRBV24-1 and TRBJ1-1; D remains ambiguous. The germline V and J ends were trimmed by 7 bases and 3 bases, with 11 bases remaining between them. In germline, CDR1 is KGHDR, CDR2 SFDVKD. The CDR3 loop spans 13 amino acids. The CDR3 DNA sequence: TGTGCCACCAGGGACTATCGGGACACTGAAGCTTTCTTT. Amino acids: CATRDYRDTEAFF.

For this clonotype: At one end the junction does not follow the germline gene, possibly because of a read error. The J gene is TRBJ1-6, the V gene TRBV28; 8 nucleotides line up with TRBD1. Germline V gives CDR1 MDHEN, CDR2 SYDVKM. The CDR3 sequence is 13 residues long. The CDR3: CASSSKGRTGFDF. The CDR3 DNA sequence: TGTGCCAGCAGTTCTAAGGGGCGGACAGGGTTCGACTTT.

The rearrangement uses TRBV11-1 and TRBJ1-2; D uncertain. The germline V gene has CDR1 SGHAT and CDR2 FQDESV (reference sequence). V lost 1 base and J lost 4, with 10 bases in between. The CDR3 contains 14 residues. CDR3 region: CASSLGRPVYGYTF. CDR3 coding DNA: TGTGCCAGCAGCTTAGGACGGCCGGTCTATGGCTACACCTTC.

This clonotype was seen a handful of times. The rearrangement joins TRBV6-2 or TRBV6-3 to TRBJ2-7; no clear D. CDR3 length equals 11 residues. Germline CDR1 and CDR2: MNHEY and SVGEGT. Trimming removed 5 bases at V and 7 bases at J, with 9 bases between. The CDR3 coding sequence is TGTGCCAGCAGTACCCTCCGAGAGCAGTACTTC. Translation gives CASSTLREQYF.

This clonotype appeared a few times. The chain carries TRBV10-3 and TRBJ2-7; tentatively, D is TRBD2 (6 bases). The CDR3 spans 14 residues. Trimming removed 6 bases at V and 3 bases at J, with 15 bases between. The germline V gene has CDR1 ENHRY and CDR2 SYGVKD. The CDR3 DNA reads TGTGCCATCAGAGGGACTCCAGAGGGCTACGAGCAGTACTTC. Its protein product is CAIRGTPEGYEQYF.

The chain combines TRBV9 with TRBJ2-7; D is possibly TRBD2 (6 bases). CDR1 and CDR2 (germline): SGDLS, YYNGEE. V gave up 7 bases and J gave up 5 bases, with 16 bases separating them. The CDR3 length is 13 residues. CDR3 DNA: TGTGCCAGCGGAGGGCGGGTTGGGAACGAGCAGTACTTC. Residues: CASGGRVGNEQYF.

The table lists this clonotype with many counts. This sequence joins TRBV7-2 and TRBJ2-5; weak D call: TRBD1 (6 bases). CDR1 and CDR2 from the germline V gene are SGHTA and FQGNSA. CDR3 length: 13 amino acids. Trimming removed 5 bases from V and 2 bases from J, with 9 bases in between. The CDR3 DNA reads TGTGCCAGCAGCCCGGACAGACAAGAGACCCAGTACTTC. Its translation is CASSPDRQETQYF.

The sample holds many counts of this clonotype. The chain recombines TRBV10-3 with TRBJ1-5, with D maybe TRBD1 (5 bases). Trimming removed 6 bases from V and 2 bases from J, with 17 bases in between. The CDR3 is 16 amino acids. In germline, CDR1 is ENHRY, CDR2 SYGVKD. The CDR3 is CAIRETEGDGNQPQHF. CDR3 nucleotide sequence: TGTGCCATCAGGGAGACAGAGGGAGACGGCAATCAGCCCCAGCATTTT.

In this sample, this clonotype turned up a few times. The chain has TRBV19 and TRBJ2-1; 12 positions match TRBD2. Germline CDR1 and CDR2: LNHDA and SQIVND (reference sequence). The CDR3 is 17 residues long. With 6 bases clipped from V and 6 bases from J, the junction kept 12 bases outside the gene matches. CDR3 protein: CASSKSLAGGILNEQFF. Here the CDR3 DNA reads TGTGCCAGTAGCAAATCACTAGCGGGAGGTATCCTCAATGAGCAGTTCTTC.

In its sample, this clonotype was seen once. V gene TRBV6-2 or TRBV6-3 combines with J gene TRBJ2-7; D gene uncertain. Germline V gene sequence: CDR1 MNHEY, CDR2 SVGEGT. This CDR3 has 13 residues. V lost 2 bases, J lost 2 bases, and 7 bases lay in between. DNA for the CDR3: TGTGCCAGCAGTTACGGCAGTCCCTACGAGCAGTACTTC. This translates into CASSYGSPYEQYF.

This clonotype was counted a few times. The chain carries TRBV11-2 and TRBJ2-2; 7 bases are shared with TRBD1. Germline V gene sequence: CDR1 SGHAT, CDR2 FQNNGV. This CDR3 is built from 18 residues. J lost 0 bases, V lost 1 base, and 8 bases had no gene match. The CDR3 DNA is TGTGCCAGCAGCTTAGTGCCGGGACAGCCCTCGAACACCGGGGAGCTGTTTTTT. It encodes CASSLVPGQPSNTGELFF.

The V gene is TRBV7-2, the J gene TRBJ2-1; tentatively, D is TRBD2 (6 bases). Trimming took off 1 base at V and 3 bases at J, with 16 bases between the two ends. CDR3 size: 17 residues. Germline loops: CDR1 SGHTA, CDR2 FQGNSA. CDR3 coding DNA: TGTGCCAGCAGCTTAGTCGGGACTCCCCTCAACTACAATGAGCAGTTCTTC. It yields the protein CASSLVGTPLNYNEQFF.